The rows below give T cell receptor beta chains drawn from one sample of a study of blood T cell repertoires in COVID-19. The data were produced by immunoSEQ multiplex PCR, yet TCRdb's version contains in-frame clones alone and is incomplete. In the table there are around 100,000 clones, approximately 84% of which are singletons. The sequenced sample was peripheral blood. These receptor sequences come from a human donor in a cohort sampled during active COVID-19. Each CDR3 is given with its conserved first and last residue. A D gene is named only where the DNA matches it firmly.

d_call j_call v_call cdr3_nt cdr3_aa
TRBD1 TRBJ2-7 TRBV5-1 TGCGCCAGCAGCCCGGGACAGCCTACCTACGAGCAGTACTTC CASSPGQPTYEQYF
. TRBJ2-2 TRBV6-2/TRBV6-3 TGTGCCAGCAGTTCTCTACCAACCGGGGAGCTGTTTTTT CASSSLPTGELFF
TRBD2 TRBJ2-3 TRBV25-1 TGTGCCAGCAGTGCGAGATTAGCGGGAGAGACAGATACGCAGTATTTT CASSARLAGETDTQYF
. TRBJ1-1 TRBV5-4 TGTGCCAGCAGCTTGGGCCAAAGGGGGGGTAGGGACACTGAAGCTTTCTTT CASSLGQRGGRDTEAFF
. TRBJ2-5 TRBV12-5 TGTGCCTGTGCCCCCGTTGATGGGCTTGAGACCCAGTACTTC CACAPVDGLETQYF
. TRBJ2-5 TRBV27 TGTGCCAGCAGTTCCCAGACAGGTAGTCGAGAGACCCAGTACTTC CASSSQTGSRETQYF
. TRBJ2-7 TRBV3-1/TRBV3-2 TGTGCCAGTGGCGGGACTTTTGATAACTACGAGCAGTACTTC CASGGTFDNYEQYF
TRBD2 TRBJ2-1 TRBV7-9 TGTGCCAGCAGCGCAGCTAGCGGGAGCTCCTACAATGAGCAGTTCTTC CASSAASGSSYNEQFF
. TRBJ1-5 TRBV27 TGTGCCAGCAGTTTGAGGAGGGGAGGTCAGCCCCAGCATTTT CASSLRRGGQPQHF
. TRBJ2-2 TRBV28 TGTGCCAGCACGCCATGGGCCATGGGCACCGGGGAGCTGTTTTTT CASTPWAMGTGELFF
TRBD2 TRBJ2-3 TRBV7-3 TGTGCCAGCAGCTTAGCGGGGGGAATAGATACGCAGTATTTT CASSLAGGIDTQYF
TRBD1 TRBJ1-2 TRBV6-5 TGTGCCAGCACGAGTCCGGGACAGGGGGTGAAGGGCTACACCTTC CASTSPGQGVKGYTF
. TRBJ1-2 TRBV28 TGTGCCAGCTTTCAGGGTGGCTACACCTTC CASFQGGYTF
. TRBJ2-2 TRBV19 TGTGCCAGTAGTATCGTAAACACCGGGGAGCTGTTTTTT CASSIVNTGELFF
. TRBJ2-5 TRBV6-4 TGTGCCAGCAGCCGTAGCGGAGGCTCCGAAGAGACCCAGTACTTC CASSRSGGSEETQYF
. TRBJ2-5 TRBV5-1 TGCGCCAGCAGCTTCCAGGCTTCCCAAGAGACCCAGTACTTC CASSFQASQETQYF
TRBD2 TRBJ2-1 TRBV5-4 TGTGCCAGCAGCAACGGACTAGCGGGAGGCAATGAGCAGTTCTTC CASSNGLAGGNEQFF